The source of this T cell receptor beta chain is a study of regulatory T cells in long-lasting Graves disease. Study-wide results and caveats: Because few samples were included, accuracy may have been lower.

Assembly of TCR beta libraries relied on iRepertoire HTBI primers together with Arm-PCR of CDR3 regions. MiXCR, run by TCRdb on the multiplex PCR reads, gives a single entry per CDR3 protein. The table includes 550,000 or so distinct CDR3 sequences, about 12% detected once. The table lists this clonotype with many counts. The antigen is not known. The time point: newly diagnosed GD, antithyroid drugs for less than 3 months. Following extraction of RNA from PBMCs, that RNA was used to make the TCR library. An endocrinology department in Xi'an, China, recruited the patients. These same records also appear under a second study, on T cells in Graves' hyperthyroidism and ophthalmopathy. That work adds: If no ophthalmopathy progression occurred within 18 months, Graves' hyperthyroidism was stable. Ophthalmopathy and stable hyperthyroidism were told apart by a 13 V-J model.

The input for sequencing was peripheral blood mononuclear cells (PBMCs), taken at new diagnosis, from a patient treated with antithyroid drugs. The clonotype was recovered from a woman aged 25 to 39 with Graves disease.

CDR3: CASSLEGAGNNEQFF. CDR3 coding DNA: TGTGCCAGCAGCTTAGAAGGGGCGGGCAACAATGAGCAGTTCTTC. The rearrangement joins TRBV11-2 to TRBJ2-1; D assignment may be TRBD1 or TRBD2 (5 bases each). The CDR3 loop spans 15 amino acids. Per germline, CDR1 SGHAT and CDR2 FQNNGV. Trimming shortened V by 0 bases and J by 5 bases, and 11 bases separated the two germline ends.